The 22 T cell receptor beta chains presented below share a single source sample, sequenced in a study of tissue T cells after allogeneic stem cell transplantation. Time point specified: mouse harvest day 14 after allogeneic transplant. Each mouse received 10^7 T-cell-depleted marrow cells plus 10^6 splenic CD5+ T cells by tail vein. Method: immunoSEQ multiplex PCR; TCRdb's copy keeps in-frame clones and lacks some. This table holds about 9,000 clones, about 35% found once. Sequencing used skin. The receptor set was obtained from a female BALB/c mouse given C57BL/6 T cells with graft-versus-host disease after an allogeneic hematopoietic cell transplant.

In this sample, this clone is medium-sized. Here the gene names and germline are mouse. The read ends 1 residue before the CDR3 terminus; that terminus is restored from the germline J gene. This chain uses TRBV20 with TRBJ2-7; 7 bases fit TRBD1. CDR3 length: 13 residues. CDR1 is GFQATS and CDR2 is STVNSAI in the germline V gene. The junction had 4 bases not matched to a gene; V was cut back by 5 bases and J by 0 bases. The CDR3 is CGAFRDSSYEQYF. The part of the CDR3 DNA that was read is TGTGGTGCTTTCCGGGACAGCTCCTATGAACAGTAC.

Concerning this clone itself: The germline and genes are mouse ones. Sequencing ends 1 residue short of the CDR3 end; the germline J gene provides the rest. The rearrangement joins TRBV16 to TRBJ2-2; 7 nucleotides match TRBD2. The CDR3 loop spans 14 amino acids. Germline V gene lookup returns CDR1 SGHSA and CDR2 FRNQAP. V lost 2 bases to trimming and J lost 4 bases; unmatched junction nucleotides: 1. This CDR3 reads CASSLYWGTGQLYF. CDR3 DNA (partial): TGTGCAAGCAGCTTATACTGGGGCACCGGGCAGCTCTAC.

In its sample, this clone was seen a few times. With a far larger clone one base away, a read error is the likely cause. The gene names here belong to mouse. The sequenced part of the CDR3 DNA is TGTGCCAGCAGTGAACAAGACACCCAGTAC. Protein product: CASSEQDTQY. The complete CDR3 protein is CASSEQDTQYF. The rearrangement links TRBV13-1 to TRBJ2-5; D unclear. The DNA ends 1 residue before the CDR3 does, and the rest of the CDR3 is filled in from the germline J gene. The germline CDR1 and CDR2 sequences are NSHNY and SYGAGN. Trimming stripped 2 bases from V and 3 bases from J, with 1 base between. The CDR3 sequence is 11 residues long.

This clone was detected a few times. Genes and germline come from the mouse. The CDR3 end falls 1 residue outside the read, so it is completed with the germline J gene. The chain carries TRBV23 and TRBJ1-1; the DNA was not used to check the table's D call, TRBD1. The CDR3 is made up of 16 amino acids. The germline gives CDR1 KGHTA, CDR2 FQNQQP. The CDR3 loop reads CSSSQSRRGKNTEVFF. The sequenced part of the CDR3 DNA is TGCTCCAGCAGTCAATCGCGCAGGGGGAAAAACACAGAAGTCTTC.

In this sample, this clone turned up once. The genes and germline here are from mouse. The CDR3 bases that were read are TGTGCCAGCGGTAAGACTGGGGGTCAAGACACCCAGTAC. Protein: CASGKTGGQDTQY. Given in full, the CDR3 is CASGKTGGQDTQYF. The chain joins TRBV13-2 to TRBJ2-5; 9 positions agree with TRBD2. The read gets to within 1 residue of the CDR3 end, and the germline J gene fills in the rest. The CDR3 is 14 amino acids. V gave up 4 bases and J gave up 3 bases; unmatched junction bases: 3. The germline V gene has CDR1 NNHNN and CDR2 SYGAGS (reference sequence).

This clone was seen a few times. The genes are named according to mouse. The read comes to an end 1 residue before the CDR3 does, leaving the germline J gene to fill in the end. The chain carries TRBV12-2 and TRBJ2-7, with a tentative D call TRBD1 (5 bases). CDR1 SGHLS and CDR2 HYDKME come from the germline V gene. The CDR3 runs 13 residues. The germline V and J ends were trimmed by 0 bases and 3 bases, with 8 bases remaining between them. CDR3 region: CASSLQGFYEQYF. Partial CDR3 DNA: TGTGCCAGCTCTCTCCAGGGCTTCTATGAACAGTAC.

This clone was recorded a few times. Germline and genes: mouse. The CDR3 end lies 1 residue beyond the end of the read and is filled in from the germline J gene. The J gene is TRBJ2-5, the V gene TRBV13-3; the D gene is possibly TRBD1 (6 bases). This CDR3 is 12 amino acids long. V was pared by 1 base and J by 6 bases, with 6 bases between. CDR1 is NNHDY, CDR2 SYVADS, per germline. The sequenced CDR3 bases are TGTGCCAGCAGTGATCAGGGGGACACCCAGTAC. It is translated as CASSDQGDTQY. The whole CDR3 reads CASSDQGDTQYF.

The table lists this clone with a few counts. Any gene name here is a mouse gene name. The CDR3 is cut off 1 residue early in the read; its end comes from the germline J gene. The gene calls are TRBV1 and TRBJ1-3; 12 nucleotides match TRBD1. V dropped 4 bases and J dropped 2; count of bases not matched to a gene: 3. Germline V gives CDR1 NSQYPW, CDR2 LRSPGD (reference sequence). The CDR3 loop spans 16 amino acids. The DNA read from the CDR3 is TGCACCTGCAGTGTCCGGGACAGGGGGCCTGGAAATACGCTCTAT. As protein: CTCSVRDRGPGNTLY. The whole CDR3 is CTCSVRDRGPGNTLYF.

In regard to this clone: Here the gene names and germline are mouse. The read ends 1 residue before the CDR3 terminus; that terminus is restored from the germline J gene. This chain joins TRBV15 and TRBJ2-3; D remains ambiguous. CDR1 is SGHND and CDR2 is FRSKSL in the germline V gene. V dropped 3 bases and J dropped 6 bases, with 4 bases sitting between them. The CDR3 has 11 residues. Incomplete CDR3 DNA: TGTGCCAGCAGTTTTAGGGAAACGCTGTAT. This codes for CASSFRETLY. The complete CDR3 protein is CASSFRETLYF.

Regarding this clone: A much larger clone is a single base away; this may be a read error. Mouse gene names and germline throughout. CDR3 residues: CASGDAGGASEQYF. Partial CDR3 DNA: TGTGCCAGCGGTGATGCTGGGGGGGCCTCTGAACAGTAC. The rearrangement links TRBV13-2 to TRBJ2-7; TRBD2 aligns across 10 bases. The read ends 1 residue early relative to the CDR3; the germline J gene fills the gap. J lost 6 bases, V lost 0 bases, and 3 bases had no gene match. This CDR3 spans 14 amino acids. Germline CDR1 is NNHNN and CDR2 is SYGAGS (reference sequence).

This clone showed up just a few times. Genes and germline are mouse. The CDR3 end falls 1 residue outside the read, so it is completed with the germline J gene. The V call is TRBV26, the J call TRBJ2-3; weak D call: TRBD1 (6 bases). CDR3 length: 15 residues. V shed 2 bases and J shed 0 bases, with 9 bases lying between them. Germline V gives CDR1 KGHPV, CDR2 FQNQEV (reference sequence). This chain's CDR3 is CASSLGQHSAETLYF. CDR3 bases read: TGTGCCAGCAGTCTGGGACAGCATAGTGCAGAAACGCTGTAT.

To note about this clone: Germline and genes: mouse. The read is 1 residue too short to cover the CDR3 end, so that end is filled in from the germline J gene. The V call is TRBV26, the J call TRBJ2-7, with TRBD2 matching over 9 bases. Trimming removed 4 bases from V and 6 bases from J; junction bases left unmatched: 7. CDR1 is KGHPV, CDR2 FQNQEV, per germline (reference sequence). The CDR3 has 14 residues. The CDR3 sequence: CASSRLGVGIEQYF. CDR3 DNA (partial): TGTGCCAGCAGTCGACTGGGGGTAGGGATTGAACAGTAC.

This clone was found a few times. Each gene name is a mouse one. The read ends 1 residue early relative to the CDR3; the germline J gene fills the gap. The J gene is TRBJ2-5, the V gene TRBV29, with 7 positions matching TRBD1. The CDR3 consists of 13 residues. Germline values: CDR1 MSHET, CDR2 SYDVDS. Trimming at V came to 2 bases and at J to 4 bases, leaving 0 bases not matched to a gene. The covered CDR3 bases are TGTGCTAGCAGTTTACAGGGGGAAGACACCCAGTAC. Translation gives CASSLQGEDTQY. The complete CDR3 sequence is CASSLQGEDTQYF.

Concerning this clone itself: These gene names are mouse names. The missing CDR3 end, 1 residue past where the read stops, is filled in from the germline J gene. The chain has TRBV12-2 and TRBJ2-3, with 14 positions matching TRBD2. In germline, CDR1 is SGHLS, CDR2 HYDKME. This CDR3 region has 18 residues. V gave up 3 bases and J gave up 0 bases; unmatched junction bases: 7. CDR3 DNA (partial): TGTGCCAGCTCTTCCGGGACTGGGGGGGCGCATAGTGCAGAAACGCTGTAT. Translation: CASSSGTGGAHSAETLY. The CDR3 as a whole reads CASSSGTGGAHSAETLYF.

A note on this clone: Any gene name here is a mouse gene name. The sequence runs out 1 residue before the end of the CDR3; the remainder is reconstructed from the germline J gene. The chain couples TRBV23 to TRBJ2-4; the D call TRBD1 from the table was never checked on the DNA. Germline CDR1 is KGHTA and CDR2 is FQNQQP. The CDR3 has 13 residues. CDR3 DNA, as far as it was read: TGCTCCAGCGGGGGACAGGGGGGAAACACCTTGTAC. Translating it yields CSSGGQGGNTLY. The complete CDR3 protein is CSSGGQGGNTLYF. The variable domain in full, with the rest retrieved from reference TRBV23 and TRBJ2-4, is DAAVTQKPRYLIKMKGQEAEMKCIPEKGHTAVFWYQQKQSKELKFLIYFQNQQPLDQIDMVKERFSAVCPSSSLCSLGIRTCEAEDSALYLCSSGGQGGNTLYFGAGTRLSVL.

Worth noting for this clone: Any gene name here is a mouse gene name. Read data end 1 residue before the CDR3 end; the end is taken from the germline J gene. J is TRBJ1-1 and V is TRBV26, with no clear D. The germline CDR1 and CDR2 sequences are KGHPV and FQNQEV (reference sequence). V shed 2 bases and J shed 1 base, with 5 bases lying between them. The CDR3 is made up of 13 amino acids. CDR3 bases read: TGTGCCAGCAGTCTGCACAAAAACACAGAAGTCTTC. This gives the protein CASSLHKNTEVF. The CDR3 reads in full as CASSLHKNTEVFF.

As concerns this clone: Genes here carry mouse names. The read ends 1 residue before the CDR3 terminus; that terminus is restored from the germline J gene. The chain joins TRBV3 to TRBJ2-5; TRBD2 agrees at 8 bases. Germline CDR1 reads SNHLY; CDR2 reads FYNGKV (reference sequence). The V segment lost 5 bases and the J segment 2 bases; nucleotides outside the gene matches: 3. The CDR3 extends over 14 amino acids. The CDR3 reads CASSNWGTQDTQYF. CDR3 DNA, as far as it was read: TGTGCCAGCAGCAACTGGGGGACCCAAGACACCCAGTAC.

On this clone itself: Genes and germline are mouse. The read is 1 residue too short to cover the CDR3 end, so that end is filled in from the germline J gene. The gene calls are TRBV29 and TRBJ2-7; 7 bases are shared with TRBD2. V dropped 6 bases and J dropped 4; count of bases not matched to a gene: 3. The CDR3 contains 12 residues. In germline, CDR1 is MSHET, CDR2 SYDVDS. The CDR3 bases that were read are TGTGCTAGCAGACCGACTGGGTATGAACAGTAC. It is translated as CASRPTGYEQY. The full CDR3 sequence reads CASRPTGYEQYF.

In this sample, this clone turned up a few times. Gene names refer to mouse genes. CDR3 amino acids: CASSRQTYEQYF. The CDR3 bases that were read are TGTGCCAGCAGTCGACAAACCTATGAACAGTAC. The chain joins TRBV19 to TRBJ2-7, with D uncertain. The CDR3 is cut off 1 residue early in the read; its end comes from the germline J gene. From germline, CDR1 is FNHDT and CDR2 SITEND (reference sequence). The CDR3 sequence is 12 residues long. Trimming shortened V by 4 bases and J by 2 bases, and 7 bases separated the two germline ends.

The table lists this clone with a count of one. Germline and genes: mouse. Sequencing ends 1 residue short of the CDR3 end; the germline J gene provides the rest. The rearrangement joins TRBV3 to TRBJ2-4; D is unclear. The germline gives CDR1 SNHLY, CDR2 FYNGKV (reference sequence). The V end lost 3 bases, the J end lost 0 bases, and 4 bases lay between the germline ends. The CDR3 is 13 amino acids. CDR3 sequence reads: CASSFTSQNTLYF. The CDR3 DNA, read in part, is TGTGCCAGCAGCTTCACAAGTCAAAACACCTTGTAC.

About this clone: Genes and germline come from the mouse. The sequenced fragment ends 1 residue before the CDR3 boundary, so the rest is inferred from the germline J gene. The rearrangement joins TRBV26 to TRBJ2-3, with TRBD1 as a possible D gene (6 bases). V was shortened by 5 bases and J by 1 base, with 16 bases between the two germline ends. This CDR3 comprises 16 residues. CDR1 is KGHPV, CDR2 FQNQEV, per germline (reference sequence). The CDR3 DNA, read in part, is TGTGCCAGCAGTTCGACACAGGGTAGGGGTGCAGAAACGCTGTAT. This codes for CASSSTQGRGAETLY. The full CDR3 is CASSSTQGRGAETLYF.

In this sample, this clone is medium-sized. Genes and germline are mouse. The observed sequence ends 1 residue before the CDR3 terminus, with the missing tail filled in from the germline J gene. The rearrangement uses TRBV26 and TRBJ1-1; 7 nucleotides align to TRBD1. The germline V gene has CDR1 KGHPV and CDR2 FQNQEV (reference sequence). CDR3 length: 13 residues. Losses at the gene ends were 6 bases for V and 0 bases for J; bases not matched to a gene: 1. This CDR3 is CASRGQPNTEVFF. The sequenced CDR3 bases are TGTGCCAGCAGGGGACAGCCAAACACAGAAGTCTTC.